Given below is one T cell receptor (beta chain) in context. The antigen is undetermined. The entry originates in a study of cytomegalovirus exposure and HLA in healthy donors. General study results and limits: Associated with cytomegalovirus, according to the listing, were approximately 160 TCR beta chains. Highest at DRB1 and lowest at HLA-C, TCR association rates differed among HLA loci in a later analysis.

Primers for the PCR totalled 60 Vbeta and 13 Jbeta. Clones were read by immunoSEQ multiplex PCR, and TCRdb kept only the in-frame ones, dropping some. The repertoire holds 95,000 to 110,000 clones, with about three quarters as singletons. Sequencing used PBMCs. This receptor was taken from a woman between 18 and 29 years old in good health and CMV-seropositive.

The DNA of the CDR3 is TGTGCCAGCAGTTTTTATGGGGCAGGGGAGGGAGAGACCCAGTACTTC. Protein product: CASSFYGAGEGETQYF. The J gene is TRBJ2-5, the V gene TRBV28, with D maybe TRBD2 (7 bases). V lost 3 bases to trimming and J lost 4 bases, with 18 bases between them. This CDR3 comprises 16 residues. Per germline, CDR1 MDHEN and CDR2 SYDVKM.